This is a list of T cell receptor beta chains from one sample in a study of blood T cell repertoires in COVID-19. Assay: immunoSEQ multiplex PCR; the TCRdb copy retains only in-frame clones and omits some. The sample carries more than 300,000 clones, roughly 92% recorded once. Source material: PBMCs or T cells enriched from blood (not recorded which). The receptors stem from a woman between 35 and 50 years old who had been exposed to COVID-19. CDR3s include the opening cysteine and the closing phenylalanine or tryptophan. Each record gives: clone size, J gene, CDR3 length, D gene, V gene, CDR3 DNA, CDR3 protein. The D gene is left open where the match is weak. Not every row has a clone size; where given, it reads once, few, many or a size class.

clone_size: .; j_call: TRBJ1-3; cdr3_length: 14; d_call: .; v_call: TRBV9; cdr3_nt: TGTGCCAGCAGCGCAGGGGACTCTGGAAACACCATATATTTT; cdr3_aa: CASSAGDSGNTIYF
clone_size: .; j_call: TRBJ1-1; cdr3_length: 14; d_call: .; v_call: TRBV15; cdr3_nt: TGTGCCACCAGCAGAGATCAGGGATGGACTGAAGCTTTCTTT; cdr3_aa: CATSRDQGWTEAFF
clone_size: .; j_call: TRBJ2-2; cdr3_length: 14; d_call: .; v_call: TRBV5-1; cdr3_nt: TGCGCCAGCAGCTTGACAGGGACGGTCGGGGAGCTGTTTTTT; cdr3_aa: CASSLTGTVGELFF
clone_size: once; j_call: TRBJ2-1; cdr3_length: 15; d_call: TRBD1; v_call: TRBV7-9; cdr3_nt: TGTGCCAGCAGCTTAGAACGGACAGGCTACAATGAGCAGTTCTTC; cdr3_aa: CASSLERTGYNEQFF
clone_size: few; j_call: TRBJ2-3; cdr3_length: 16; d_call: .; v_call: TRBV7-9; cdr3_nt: TGTGCCAGCAGCCCCCCCGCTAGTCTTTTCACAGATACGCAGTATTTT; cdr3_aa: CASSPPASLFTDTQYF
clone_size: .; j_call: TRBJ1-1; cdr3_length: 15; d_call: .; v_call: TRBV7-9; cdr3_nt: TGTGCCAGCAGCTTAGCGCGAAACAGGGCGACTGAAGCTTTCTTT; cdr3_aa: CASSLARNRATEAFF
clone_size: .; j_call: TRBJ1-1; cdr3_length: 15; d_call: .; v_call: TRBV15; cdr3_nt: TGTGCCAGCGCGAGGACCCAGGGAAGGAACACTGAAGCTTTCTTT; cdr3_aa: CASARTQGRNTEAFF
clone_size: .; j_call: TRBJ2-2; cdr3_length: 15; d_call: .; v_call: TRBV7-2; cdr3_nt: TGTGCCAGCAGCTTCGGAGGTTCTGGCACCGGGGAGCTGTTTTTT; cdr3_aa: CASSFGGSGTGELFF
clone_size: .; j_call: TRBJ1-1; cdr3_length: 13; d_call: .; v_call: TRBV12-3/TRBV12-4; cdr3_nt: TGTGCCAGCAGTTACACAGGCGACACTGAAGCTTTCTTT; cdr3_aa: CASSYTGDTEAFF
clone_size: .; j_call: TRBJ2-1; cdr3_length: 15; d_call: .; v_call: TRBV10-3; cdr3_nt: TGTGCCATCAGTGAGCGTAACGGGGACTACAATGAGCAGTTCTTC; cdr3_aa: CAISERNGDYNEQFF
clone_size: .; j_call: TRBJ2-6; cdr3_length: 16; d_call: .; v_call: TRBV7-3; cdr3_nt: TGTGCCAGCAGCTCCCCGGGGTTCTCTGGGGCCAACGTCCTGACTTTC; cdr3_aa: CASSSPGFSGANVLTF
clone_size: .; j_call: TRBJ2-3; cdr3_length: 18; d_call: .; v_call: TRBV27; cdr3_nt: TGTGCCAGCAGTTCAACTCAAAGAGGGAGGGGGAGCATACATACGCAGTATTTT; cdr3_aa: CASSSTQRGRGSIHTQYF
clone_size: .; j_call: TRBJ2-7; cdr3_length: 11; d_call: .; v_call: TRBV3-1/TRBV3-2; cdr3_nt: TGTGCCAGCAGCCAAGTCGGCGAGCAGTACTTC; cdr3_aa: CASSQVGEQYF
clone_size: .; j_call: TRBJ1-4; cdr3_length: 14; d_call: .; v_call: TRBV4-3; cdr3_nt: TGCGCCAGCAGTCCAGGGGTAGTTTCAGAAAAACTGTTTTTT; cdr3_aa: CASSPGVVSEKLFF
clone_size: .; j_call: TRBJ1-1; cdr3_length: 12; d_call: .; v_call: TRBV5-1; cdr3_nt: TGCGCCAGCAGCTTGGATAGAACTGAAGCTTTCTTT; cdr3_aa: CASSLDRTEAFF